This T cell receptor beta chain was retrieved from a study of PD-L1 blockade in urothelial cancer. Study in general: Specimens of blood held a median count of roughly 140,000 T cells.

Regarding time point: peripheral blood 6 weeks after treatment start. Measured with immunoSEQ multiplex PCR; TCRdb has only the in-frame clones, and not every one. The data contain about 46,000 clones, roughly 84% of them seen just once; the ten biggest clones take up roughly 1.9%. V shed 6 bases and J 8 bases; nucleotides not matched to a gene: 10. The germline gives CDR1 MNHEY, CDR2 SVGAGI. The CDR3 covers 14 residues. Sample: PBMCs, taken around atezolizumab (anti-PD-L1) treatment. The chain carries TRBV6-5 and TRBJ1-2, with TRBD1 matching over 9 bases. This sequence was found in a man between 50 and 59 years old with urothelial cancer. The CDR3 spells CASRTGQGSKGYTF. CDR3 coding DNA: TGTGCCAGCAGAACCGGACAGGGGAGTAAGGGCTACACCTTC.